The 25 T cell receptor beta chains given below trace back to one sample, sequenced in a study of beta chain features in type 1 diabetes. Study findings and constraints: Shorter TCRB CDR3s, moderately but significantly so, marked every one of the four CD4+ subsets in Type 1 diabetes patients.

Their cognate antigens are unknown. Sequenced material consisted of expressed TCRB transcripts (all of the isolated RNA was reverse transcribed). Repertoires were generated with immunoSEQ multiplex PCR, while TCRdb's copy carries only in-frame clones and drops some. The sample shows 200,000 to 300,000 clones, around 9.9% of them seen only once. Sequenced material: naive CD4+ T cells from blood. All receptors derive from a man aged 25 to 45 with type 1 diabetes.

This clone was observed a handful of times. J is TRBJ2-1 and V is TRBV29-1, with 8 positions matching TRBD2. Germline assignment: CDR1 SQVTM and CDR2 ANQGSEA. J was trimmed by 7 bases and V by 6 bases; bases with no gene match: 11. This CDR3 spans 14 amino acids. The CDR3: CSVRAGVRDNEQFF. The DNA of the CDR3 is TGCAGCGTCCGAGCGGGGGTTCGGGATAATGAGCAGTTCTTC.

This clone was detected only a few times. V is TRBV9 and J is TRBJ2-7; D perhaps matches TRBD2 (6 bases). Germline CDR1 reads SGDLS; CDR2 reads YYNGEE. The CDR3 extends over 15 amino acids. Trimming stripped 0 bases from V and 4 bases from J, with 14 bases between. This CDR3 reads CASSVASDRSYEQYF. In DNA, the CDR3 is TGTGCCAGCAGCGTAGCTAGCGACAGATCATACGAGCAGTACTTC.

The genes are TRBV9 and TRBJ1-2, with 12 bases matching TRBD1. Germline V gene sequence: CDR1 SGDLS, CDR2 YYNGEE. Trimming took 0 bases from V and 5 from J; bases not matched to a gene: 11. The CDR3 runs 18 residues. The CDR3 loop reads CASSVDPTGTGGLYGYTF. Here the CDR3 DNA reads TGTGCCAGCAGCGTAGATCCTACCGGGACAGGGGGCCTGTATGGCTACACCTTC.

This clone was seen a few times. CDR3 sequence (DNA): TGCAGCGTTTCAGGACTAAACTACAATGAGCAGTTCTTC. It yields the protein CSVSGLNYNEQFF. The V gene is TRBV29-1, the J gene TRBJ2-1, with TRBD2 as a possible D gene (6 bases). Germline V gene lookup returns CDR1 SQVTM and CDR2 ANQGSEA. Trimming shortened V by 5 bases and J by 3 bases, and 11 bases separated the two germline ends. There are 13 residues in the CDR3.

V gene TRBV7-9 combines with J gene TRBJ2-1, with TRBD2 matching over 13 bases. The CDR3 consists of 15 residues. The V gene's germline CDR1 is SEHNR and CDR2 FQNEAQ (reference sequence). V dropped 5 bases and J dropped 7; count of bases not matched to a gene: 5. The CDR3 coding sequence is TGTGCCAGCAGCCCGACTAGCGGGGGGCAGAATGAGCAGTTCTTC. Its translation: CASSPTSGGQNEQFF.

The rearrangement links TRBV7-9 to TRBJ1-4, with 11 bases lining up with TRBD1. V shed 5 bases and J 8 bases; nucleotides not matched to a gene: 4. Germline CDR1 SEHNR, CDR2 FQNEAQ (reference sequence). CDR3 size: 14 residues. The CDR3 region is CASSGQGAREKLFF. The CDR3 nucleotides read TGTGCCAGCAGCGGACAGGGGGCGAGGGAAAAACTGTTTTTT.

This chain links TRBV28 with TRBJ2-7, with 11 bases lining up with TRBD2. The CDR3 sequence is 14 residues long. Germline CDR1 and CDR2: MDHEN and SYDVKM. V lost 4 bases to trimming and J lost 7 bases; unmatched junction nucleotides: 6. The CDR3 region is CASSYSGGAGEQYF. For the CDR3, the DNA is TGTGCCAGCAGTTATAGCGGGGGGGCGGGGGAGCAGTACTTC.

Only a few counts were recorded for this clone. The gene calls are TRBV29-1 and TRBJ2-3; TRBD1 matches at 9 bases. Germline values: CDR1 SQVTM, CDR2 ANQGSEA. The CDR3 length is 14 residues. With V trimmed by 7 bases and J by 0 bases, 5 bases remained unmatched. In nucleotides, the CDR3 is TGCAGCGACCGGGACAGGGCTAGCACAGATACGCAGTATTTT. It codes for CSDRDRASTDTQYF.

The chain recombines TRBV6-5 with TRBJ2-5; 10 nucleotides match TRBD2. This CDR3 has 16 amino acids. Germline V CDR1 and CDR2: MNHEY, SVGAGI. V gave up 2 bases and J gave up 5 bases; unmatched junction bases: 8. CDR3 loop: CASSYGLAGAGETQYF. The CDR3 region has the DNA TGTGCCAGCAGTTACGGGCTAGCGGGGGCCGGGGAGACCCAGTACTTC.

This clone was recorded a few times. The chain combines TRBV6-5 with TRBJ2-5; D might be TRBD1 (7 bases). CDR3 length equals 15 residues. From germline, CDR1 is MNHEY and CDR2 SVGAGI. The V end lost 3 bases, the J end lost 5 bases, and 16 bases lay between the germline ends. The CDR3 reads CASSYTGDWDETQYF. Written as DNA, the CDR3 is TGTGCCAGCAGTTATACAGGGGACTGGGACGAGACCCAGTACTTC.

This clone has a handful of counts. The V gene is TRBV7-8, the J gene TRBJ2-5; 7 bases align to TRBD1. V lost 10 bases, J lost 9 bases, and 14 bases stayed unmatched. The CDR3 is made up of 13 amino acids. Per the germline V gene, CDR1 is SGHVS and CDR2 is FQNEAQ. CDR3 bases: TGTGCCACTAAGGGGGCGTCTATGGGGTCCCAGTACTTC. Translating it yields CATKGASMGSQYF.

The chain joins TRBV6-4 to TRBJ1-6, with 9 bases lining up with TRBD1. The J segment lost 10 bases and the V segment lost 4 bases, leaving 2 bases of the junction unmatched. Germline V gene data show CDR1 as MRHNA and CDR2 as SNTAGT. CDR3 length: 13 amino acids. CDR3 nucleotides: TGTGCCAGCAGTGCGGACAGGGGATCACCCCTCCACTTT. Its translation is CASSADRGSPLHF.

This clone was observed a handful of times. V gene TRBV15 combines with J gene TRBJ1-1; D is undetermined. Trimming shortened V by 2 bases and J by 4 bases, and 14 bases separated the two germline ends. The V gene's germline CDR1 is LNHNV and CDR2 YYDKDF (reference sequence). The CDR3 covers 15 residues. This CDR3 is CATSRLVSGVTEAFF. CDR3 nucleotides: TGTGCCACCAGCAGACTCGTGAGCGGGGTCACTGAAGCTTTCTTT.

The J gene is TRBJ2-3, the V gene TRBV2; a weak D match, TRBD2 (7 bases). The CDR3 spans 16 residues. Germline CDR1 SNHLY, CDR2 FYNNEI. Trimming removed 8 bases at V and 2 bases at J, with 20 bases between. In DNA, the CDR3 is TGTGCCAGCGGATTTAAGGGGGGGCTTGACACAGATACGCAGTATTTT. Translation gives CASGFKGGLDTDTQYF. Based on the CDR3 plus reference TRBV2 and TRBJ2-3, the full variable domain is EPEVTQTPSHQVTQMGQEVILRCVPISNHLYFYWYRQILGQKVEFLVSFYNNEISEKSEIFDDQFSVERPDGSNFTLKIRSTKLEDSAMYFCASGFKGGLDTDTQYFGPGTRLTVL.

Only a few counts were recorded for this clone. The V gene is TRBV4-1, the J gene TRBJ1-4; weak D call: TRBD1 (6 bases). Looked up from germline, CDR1 is MGHRA and CDR2 is YSYEKL. V shed 2 bases and J shed 8 bases, with 9 bases lying between them. CDR3 length: 13 residues. The CDR3 region has the DNA TGCGCCAGCAGCCAAACCACAGGGGAAAAACTGTTTTTT. Its protein is CASSQTTGEKLFF.

The chain uses TRBV9 and TRBJ2-3; 9 nucleotides align to TRBD2. With V trimmed by 3 bases and J by 5 bases, 1 base remained unmatched. CDR3 length equals 13 residues. Per the germline V gene, CDR1 is SGDLS and CDR2 is YYNGEE. CDR3 bases: TGTGCCAGCAGCGGGACTAGCGTAGATACGCAGTATTTT. Amino acid sequence: CASSGTSVDTQYF. The variable domain in full, completed from reference TRBV9 and TRBJ2-3, reads DSGVTQTPKHLITATGQRVTLRCSPRSGDLSVYWYQQSLDQGLQFLIQYYNGEERAKGNILERFSAQQFPDLHSELNLSSLELGDSALYFCASSGTSVDTQYFGPGTRLTVL.

This chain joins TRBV30 and TRBJ2-5; 7 nucleotides align to TRBD1. The J call could be wrong; TRBJ2-7 is a better fit for the DNA end. The length of the CDR3 is 14 residues. Germline V CDR1 and CDR2: GTSNPN, SVGIG (reference sequence). CDR3: CAWNRGLGSYEQYF. The CDR3 DNA reads as TGTGCCTGGAACAGGGGCCTTGGCTCCTACGAGCAGTACTTC.

The gene calls are TRBV19 and TRBJ1-1; D not certain. V lost 3 bases and J 0 bases, leaving 11 bases between the germline ends. The CDR3 sequence is 15 residues long. Germline V gene lookup returns CDR1 LNHDA and CDR2 SQIVND (reference sequence). CDR3 protein: CASSIGGLVNTEAFF. CDR3 in DNA: TGTGCCAGTAGTATTGGAGGGCTCGTGAACACTGAAGCTTTCTTT.

The gene calls are TRBV28 and TRBJ1-2; possible D gene TRBD1, 5 bases. The V and J ends lost 2 bases and 7 bases respectively, with 14 bases between them. CDR3 length: 14 amino acids. The germline V gene encodes CDR1 MDHEN and CDR2 SYDVKM. The CDR3 nucleotides are TGTGCCAGCAGTTTAGCACAGGCGAGTAGTGGCTACACCTTC. Translating gives CASSLAQASSGYTF.

The gene calls are TRBV7-2 and TRBJ2-5, with a weak D call TRBD2 (6 bases). The V and J ends lost 1 base and 6 bases respectively, with 12 bases between them. CDR1 is SGHTA and CDR2 is FQGNSA in the germline V gene. The CDR3 has 14 residues. The chain's CDR3 is CASSLDAGRQTQYF. The CDR3 DNA reads as TGTGCCAGCAGCTTAGATGCAGGGAGGCAGACCCAGTACTTC.

V usage is TRBV7-9 and J usage is TRBJ2-3; 7 bases are a match to TRBD1. V shed 5 bases, J shed 3 bases, and the junction held 8 bases outside the gene matches. CDR1 SEHNR and CDR2 FQNEAQ come from the germline V gene (reference sequence). The length of the CDR3 is 15 residues. CDR3 sequence: CASSHRGGGTDTQYF. The CDR3 bases are TGTGCCAGCAGCCACCGAGGGGGCGGAACAGATACGCAGTATTTT.

In regard to this clone: At one of its ends the junction is not consistent with the germline gene, which may arise from a read error. V usage is TRBV5-4 and J usage is TRBJ1-6; no clear D. Germline-derived CDR1 and CDR2 are SGHNT and YYREEE (reference sequence). There are 12 residues in the CDR3. CDR3 residues: CASSLAGEGRYF. The CDR3, as DNA: TGTGCCAGCAGCTTGGCCGGGGAGGGCAGGTACTTT.

This clone has more than one count but fewer than ten. V gene TRBV15 combines with J gene TRBJ1-1; D gene ambiguous. Trimming pared 5 bases from V and 1 base from J, leaving 8 bases between. This CDR3 contains 13 residues. In germline, CDR1 is LNHNV, CDR2 YYDKDF (reference sequence). The DNA of the CDR3 is TGTGCCACCAGCTTCTCGAGGAACACTGAAGCTTTCTTT. It translates to CATSFSRNTEAFF.

The chain employs TRBV27 and TRBJ2-7; no firm D call. Germline V lookup: CDR1 MNHEY, CDR2 SMNVEV (reference sequence). V dropped 6 bases and J dropped 0 bases, with 9 bases sitting between them. The CDR3 spans 13 residues. CDR3 sequence: CASRLTPSYEQYF. The CDR3 nucleotides are TGTGCCAGCAGATTAACACCCTCCTACGAGCAGTACTTC.

This clone has just a few counts. The chain couples TRBV11-2 to TRBJ2-3, with 14 nucleotides matching TRBD2. The germline V gene encodes CDR1 SGHAT and CDR2 FQNNGV. V shed 4 bases, J shed 5 bases, and the junction held 5 bases outside the gene matches. The CDR3 totals 16 residues. CDR3 amino acids: CASSSRLAGGIDTQYF. The CDR3 coding sequence is TGTGCCAGCAGCTCCAGACTAGCGGGGGGGATAGATACGCAGTATTTT. The whole variable domain, remainder taken from reference TRBV11-2 and TRBJ2-3, is EAGVAQSPRYKIIEKRQSVAFWCNPISGHATLYWYQQILGQGPKLLIQFQNNGVVDDSQLPKDRFSAERLKGVDSTLKIQPAKLEDSAVYLCASSSRLAGGIDTQYFGPGTRLTVL.